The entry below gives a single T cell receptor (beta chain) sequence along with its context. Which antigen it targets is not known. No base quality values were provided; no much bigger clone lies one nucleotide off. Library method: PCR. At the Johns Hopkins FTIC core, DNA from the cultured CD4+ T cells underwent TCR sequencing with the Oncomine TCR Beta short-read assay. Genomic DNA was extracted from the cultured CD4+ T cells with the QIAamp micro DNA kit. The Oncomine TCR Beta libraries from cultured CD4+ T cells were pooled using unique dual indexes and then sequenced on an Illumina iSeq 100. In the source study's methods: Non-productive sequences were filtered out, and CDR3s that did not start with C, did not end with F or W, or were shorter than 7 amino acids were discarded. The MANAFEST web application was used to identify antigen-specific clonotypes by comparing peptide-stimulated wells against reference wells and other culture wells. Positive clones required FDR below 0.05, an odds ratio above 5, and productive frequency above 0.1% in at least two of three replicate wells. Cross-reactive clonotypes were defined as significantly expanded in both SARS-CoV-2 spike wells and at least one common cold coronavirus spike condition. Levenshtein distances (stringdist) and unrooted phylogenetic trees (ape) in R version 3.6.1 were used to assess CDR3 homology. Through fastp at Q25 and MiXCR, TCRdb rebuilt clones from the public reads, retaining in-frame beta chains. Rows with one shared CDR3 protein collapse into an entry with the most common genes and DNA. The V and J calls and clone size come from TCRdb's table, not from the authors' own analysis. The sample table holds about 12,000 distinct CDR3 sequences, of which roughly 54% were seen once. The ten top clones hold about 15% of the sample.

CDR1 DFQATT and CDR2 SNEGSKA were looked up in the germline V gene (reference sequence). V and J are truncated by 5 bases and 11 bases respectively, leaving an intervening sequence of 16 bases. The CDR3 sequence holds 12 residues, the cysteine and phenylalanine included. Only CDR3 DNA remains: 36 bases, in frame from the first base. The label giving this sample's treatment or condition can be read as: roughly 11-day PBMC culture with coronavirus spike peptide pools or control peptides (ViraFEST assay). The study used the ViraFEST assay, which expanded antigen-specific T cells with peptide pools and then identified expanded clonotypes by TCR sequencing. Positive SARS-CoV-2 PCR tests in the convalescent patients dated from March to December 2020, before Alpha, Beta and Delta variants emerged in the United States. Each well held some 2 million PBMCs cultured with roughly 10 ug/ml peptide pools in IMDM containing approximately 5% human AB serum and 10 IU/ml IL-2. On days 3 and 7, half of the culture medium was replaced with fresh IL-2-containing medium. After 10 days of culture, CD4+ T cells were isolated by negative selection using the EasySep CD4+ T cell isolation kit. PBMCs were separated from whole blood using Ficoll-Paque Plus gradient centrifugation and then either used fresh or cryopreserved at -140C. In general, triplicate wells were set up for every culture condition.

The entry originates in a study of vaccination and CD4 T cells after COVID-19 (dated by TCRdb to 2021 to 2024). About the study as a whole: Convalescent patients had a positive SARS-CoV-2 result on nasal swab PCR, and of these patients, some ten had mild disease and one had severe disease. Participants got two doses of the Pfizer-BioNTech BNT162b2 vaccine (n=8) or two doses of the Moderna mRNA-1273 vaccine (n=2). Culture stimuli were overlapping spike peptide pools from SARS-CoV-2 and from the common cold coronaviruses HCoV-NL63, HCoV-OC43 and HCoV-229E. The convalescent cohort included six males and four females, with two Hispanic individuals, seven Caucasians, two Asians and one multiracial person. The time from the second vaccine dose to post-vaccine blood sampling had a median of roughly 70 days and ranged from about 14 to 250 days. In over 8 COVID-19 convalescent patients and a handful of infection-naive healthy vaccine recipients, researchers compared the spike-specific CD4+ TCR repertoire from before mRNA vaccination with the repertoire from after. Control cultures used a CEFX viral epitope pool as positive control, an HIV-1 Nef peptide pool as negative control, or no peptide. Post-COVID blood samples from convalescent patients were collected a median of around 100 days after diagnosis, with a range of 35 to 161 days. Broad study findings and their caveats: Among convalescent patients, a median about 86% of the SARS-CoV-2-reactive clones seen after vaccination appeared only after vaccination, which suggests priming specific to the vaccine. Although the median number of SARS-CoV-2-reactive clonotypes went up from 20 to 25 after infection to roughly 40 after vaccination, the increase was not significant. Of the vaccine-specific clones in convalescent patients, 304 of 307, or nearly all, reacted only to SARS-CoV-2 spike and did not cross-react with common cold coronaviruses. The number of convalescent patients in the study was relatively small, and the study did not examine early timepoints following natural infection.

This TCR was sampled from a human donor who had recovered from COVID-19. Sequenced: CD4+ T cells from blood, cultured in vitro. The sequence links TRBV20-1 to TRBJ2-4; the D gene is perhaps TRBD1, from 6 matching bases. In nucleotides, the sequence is TGCAGTGCTGGACAACAGGGCCCCCTTCAGTACTTC. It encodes CSAGQQGPLQYF.